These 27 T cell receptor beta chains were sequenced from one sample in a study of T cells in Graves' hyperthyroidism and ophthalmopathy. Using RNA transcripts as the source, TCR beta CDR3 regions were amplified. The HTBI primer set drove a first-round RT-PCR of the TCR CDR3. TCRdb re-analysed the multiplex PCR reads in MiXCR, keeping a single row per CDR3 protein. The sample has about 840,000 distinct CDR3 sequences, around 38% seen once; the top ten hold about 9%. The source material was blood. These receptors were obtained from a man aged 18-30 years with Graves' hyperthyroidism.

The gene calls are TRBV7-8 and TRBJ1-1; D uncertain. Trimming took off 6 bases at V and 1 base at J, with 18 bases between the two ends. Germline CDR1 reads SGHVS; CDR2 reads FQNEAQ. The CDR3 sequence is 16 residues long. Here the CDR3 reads CASSSWTGFRNTEAFF. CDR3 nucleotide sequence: TGTGCCAGCAGTTCTTGGACTGGTTTTAGGAACACTGAAGCTTTCTTT.

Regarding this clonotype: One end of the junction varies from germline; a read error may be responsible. CDR3 DNA sequence: TGTGCCAGCAATCATATTCGGGGCAATCAGCCCCGGCATTTT. Its protein is CASNHIRGNQPRHF. This chain joins TRBV6-1 and TRBJ1-5; weak D call: TRBD1 (5 bases). Germline assignment: CDR1 MNHNS and CDR2 SASEGT. The CDR3 runs 14 residues.

CDR3 protein: CAIGSGDRDNEQYF. For the CDR3, the DNA is TGTGCCATCGGGAGCGGGGACAGGGATAACGAGCAGTACTTC. The chain employs TRBV10-3 and TRBJ2-7; 9 nucleotides agree with TRBD1. CDR1 ENHRY and CDR2 SYGVKD come from the germline V gene. The CDR3 totals 14 residues. V lost 8 bases, J lost 5 bases, and 10 bases stayed unmatched.

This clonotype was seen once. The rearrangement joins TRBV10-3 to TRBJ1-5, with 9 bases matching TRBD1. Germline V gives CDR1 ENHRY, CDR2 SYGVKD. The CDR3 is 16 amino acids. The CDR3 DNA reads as TGTCCCAGCAGTTACTCTCGGACAGGGGGCAATCAGCCCCAGCATTTT. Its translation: CPSSYSRTGGNQPQHF.

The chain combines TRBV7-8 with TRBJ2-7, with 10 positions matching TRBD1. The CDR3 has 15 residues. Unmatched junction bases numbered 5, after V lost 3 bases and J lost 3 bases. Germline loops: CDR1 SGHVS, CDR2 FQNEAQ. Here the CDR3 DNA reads TGTGCCAGCAGCTTTGGGACAGGGGCACTCTACGAGCAGTACTTC. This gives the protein CASSFGTGALYEQYF.

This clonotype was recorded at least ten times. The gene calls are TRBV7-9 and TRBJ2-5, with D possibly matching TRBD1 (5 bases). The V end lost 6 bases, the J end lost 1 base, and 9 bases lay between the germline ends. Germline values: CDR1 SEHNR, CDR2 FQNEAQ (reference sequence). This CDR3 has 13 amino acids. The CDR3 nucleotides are TGTGCCAGCAGACCGGACATCCAAGAGACCCAGTACTTC. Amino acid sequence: CASRPDIQETQYF.

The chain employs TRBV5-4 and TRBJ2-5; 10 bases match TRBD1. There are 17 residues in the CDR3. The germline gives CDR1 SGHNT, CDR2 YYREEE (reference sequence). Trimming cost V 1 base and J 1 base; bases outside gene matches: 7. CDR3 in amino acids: CASSLIWDRGPQETQYF. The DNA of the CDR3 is TGTGCCAGCAGCTTGATCTGGGACAGGGGCCCCCAAGAGACCCAGTACTTC.

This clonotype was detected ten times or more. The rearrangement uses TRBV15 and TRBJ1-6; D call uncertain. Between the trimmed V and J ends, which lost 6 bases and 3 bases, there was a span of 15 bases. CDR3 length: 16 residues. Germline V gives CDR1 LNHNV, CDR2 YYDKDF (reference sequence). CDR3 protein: CATRTTGTRYNSPLHF. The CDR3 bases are TGTGCCACCAGGACCACGGGAACCCGCTATAATTCACCCCTCCACTTT.

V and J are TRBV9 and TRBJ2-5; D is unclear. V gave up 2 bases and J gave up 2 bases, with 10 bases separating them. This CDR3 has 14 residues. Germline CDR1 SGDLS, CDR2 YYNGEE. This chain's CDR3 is CASSVRYAQETQYF. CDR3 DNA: TGTGCCAGCAGCGTGAGGTACGCGCAAGAGACCCAGTACTTC.

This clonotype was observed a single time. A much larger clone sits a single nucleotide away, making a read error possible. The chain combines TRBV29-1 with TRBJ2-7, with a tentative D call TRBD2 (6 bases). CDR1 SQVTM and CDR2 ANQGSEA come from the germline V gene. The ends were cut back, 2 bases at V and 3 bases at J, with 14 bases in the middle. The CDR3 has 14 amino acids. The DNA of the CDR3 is TGCAGCGTTGAAACGGGGGAGACGAACTACGAGCAGTACTTC. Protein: CSVETGETNYEQYF.

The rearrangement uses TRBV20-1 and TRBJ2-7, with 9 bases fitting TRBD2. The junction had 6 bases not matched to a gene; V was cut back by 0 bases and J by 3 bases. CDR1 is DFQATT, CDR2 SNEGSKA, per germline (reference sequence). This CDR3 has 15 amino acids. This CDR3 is CSAREMTSGNYEQYF. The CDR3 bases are TGCAGTGCTAGAGAGATGACTAGCGGAAACTACGAGCAGTACTTC.

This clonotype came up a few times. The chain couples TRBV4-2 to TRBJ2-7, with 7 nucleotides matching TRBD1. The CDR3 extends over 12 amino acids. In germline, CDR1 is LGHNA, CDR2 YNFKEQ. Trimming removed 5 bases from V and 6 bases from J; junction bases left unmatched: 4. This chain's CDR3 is CASSYDRAEQYF. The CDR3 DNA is TGTGCCAGCAGCTATGACAGGGCCGAGCAGTACTTC.

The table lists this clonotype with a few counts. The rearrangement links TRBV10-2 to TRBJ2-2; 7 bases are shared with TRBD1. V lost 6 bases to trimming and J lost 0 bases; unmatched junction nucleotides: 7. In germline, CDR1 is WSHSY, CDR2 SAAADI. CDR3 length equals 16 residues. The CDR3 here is CASRNDRAANTGELFF. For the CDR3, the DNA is TGCGCCAGCAGGAACGACAGGGCCGCGAACACCGGGGAGCTGTTTTTT.

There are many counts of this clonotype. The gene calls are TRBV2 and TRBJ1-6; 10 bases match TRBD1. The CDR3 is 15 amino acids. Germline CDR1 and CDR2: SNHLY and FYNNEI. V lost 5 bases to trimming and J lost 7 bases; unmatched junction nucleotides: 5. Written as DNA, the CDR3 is TGTGCCAGCAGTCCACCGGGACAGGGGAATTCACCCCTCCACTTT. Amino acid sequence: CASSPPGQGNSPLHF.

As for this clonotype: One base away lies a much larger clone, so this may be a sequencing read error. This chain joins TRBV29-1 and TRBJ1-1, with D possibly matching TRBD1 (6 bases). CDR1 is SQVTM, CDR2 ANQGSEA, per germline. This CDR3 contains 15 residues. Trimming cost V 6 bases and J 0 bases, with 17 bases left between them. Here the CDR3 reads CSVRRAGVLNTEAFF. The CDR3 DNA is TGCAGCGTCCGACGGGCAGGGGTACTGAACACTGAAGCTTTCTTT.

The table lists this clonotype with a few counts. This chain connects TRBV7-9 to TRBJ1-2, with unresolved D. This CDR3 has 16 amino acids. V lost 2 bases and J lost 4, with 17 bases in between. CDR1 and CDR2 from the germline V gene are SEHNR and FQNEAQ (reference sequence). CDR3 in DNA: TGTGCCAGCAGCTTAATTAGCTCCCGTAGGCGCTATGGCTACACCTTC. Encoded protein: CASSLISSRRRYGYTF. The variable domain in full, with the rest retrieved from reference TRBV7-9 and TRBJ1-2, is DTGVSQNPRHKITKRGQNVTFRCDPISEHNRLYWYRQTLGQGPEFLTYFQNEAQLEKSRLLSDRFSAERPKGSFSTLEIQRTEQGDSAMYLCASSLISSRRRYGYTFGSGTRLTVV.

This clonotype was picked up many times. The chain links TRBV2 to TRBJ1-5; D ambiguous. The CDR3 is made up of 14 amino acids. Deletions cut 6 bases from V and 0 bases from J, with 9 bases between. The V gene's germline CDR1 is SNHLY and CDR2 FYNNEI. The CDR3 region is CASSGQHSNQPQHF. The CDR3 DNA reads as TGTGCCAGCAGCGGTCAACATAGCAATCAGCCCCAGCATTTT.

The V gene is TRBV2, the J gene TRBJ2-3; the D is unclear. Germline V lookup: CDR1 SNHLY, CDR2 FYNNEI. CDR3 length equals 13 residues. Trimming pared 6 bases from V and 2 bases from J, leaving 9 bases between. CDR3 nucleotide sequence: TGTGCCAGCAGAATCCCCCCCACAGATACGCAGTATTTT. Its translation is CASRIPPTDTQYF.

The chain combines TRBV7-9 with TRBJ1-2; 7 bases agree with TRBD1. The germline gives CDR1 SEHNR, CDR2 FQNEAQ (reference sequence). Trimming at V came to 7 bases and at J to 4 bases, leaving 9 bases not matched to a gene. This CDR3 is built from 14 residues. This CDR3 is CASTSGGVGYGYTF. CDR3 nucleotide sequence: TGTGCCAGCACCTCAGGGGGGGTAGGCTATGGCTACACCTTC.

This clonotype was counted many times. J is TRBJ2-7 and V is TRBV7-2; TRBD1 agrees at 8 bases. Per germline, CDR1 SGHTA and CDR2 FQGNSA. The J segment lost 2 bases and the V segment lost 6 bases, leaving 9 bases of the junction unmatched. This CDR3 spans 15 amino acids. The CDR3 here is CASSPTGAVPYEQYF. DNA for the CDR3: TGTGCCAGCAGTCCGACAGGGGCCGTCCCCTACGAGCAGTACTTC.

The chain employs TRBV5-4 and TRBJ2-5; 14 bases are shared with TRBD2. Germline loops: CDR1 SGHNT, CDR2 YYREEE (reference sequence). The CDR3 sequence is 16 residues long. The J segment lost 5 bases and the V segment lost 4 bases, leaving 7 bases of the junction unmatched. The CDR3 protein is CASSALTSGRAETQYF. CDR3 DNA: TGTGCCAGCAGCGCCCTGACTAGCGGGAGGGCCGAGACCCAGTACTTC.

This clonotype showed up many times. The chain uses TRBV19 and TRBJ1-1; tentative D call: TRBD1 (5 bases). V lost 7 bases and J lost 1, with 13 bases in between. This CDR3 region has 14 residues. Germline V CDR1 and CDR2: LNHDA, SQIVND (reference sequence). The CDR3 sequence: CASTLGTENTEAFF. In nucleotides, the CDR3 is TGTGCCAGTACCCTGGGGACGGAGAACACTGAAGCTTTCTTT.

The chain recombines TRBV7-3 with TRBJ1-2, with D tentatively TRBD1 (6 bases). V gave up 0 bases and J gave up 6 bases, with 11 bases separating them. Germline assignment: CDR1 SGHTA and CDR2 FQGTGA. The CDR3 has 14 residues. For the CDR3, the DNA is TGTGCCAGCAGCTTAACAGGGGGGGACCATGGCTACACCTTC. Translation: CASSLTGGDHGYTF.

In nucleotides, the CDR3 is TGTGCCAGCAGCCCCCGGGGGGACGGCAATTCACCCCTCCACTTT. Protein: CASSPRGDGNSPLHF. The genes are TRBV5-6 and TRBJ1-6, with a weak D call TRBD1 (5 bases). CDR1 is SGHDT, CDR2 YYEEEE, per germline. The CDR3 extends over 15 amino acids. The V gene lost 4 bases and the J gene lost 7 bases, with 15 bases spanning the gap. The complete variable domain, with remaining parts taken from reference TRBV5-6 and TRBJ1-6, reads DAGVTQSPTHLIKTRGQQVTLRCSPKSGHDTVSWYQQALGQGPQFIFQYYEEEERQRGNFPDRFSGHQFPNYSSELNVNALLLGDSALYLCASSPRGDGNSPLHFGNGTRLTVT.

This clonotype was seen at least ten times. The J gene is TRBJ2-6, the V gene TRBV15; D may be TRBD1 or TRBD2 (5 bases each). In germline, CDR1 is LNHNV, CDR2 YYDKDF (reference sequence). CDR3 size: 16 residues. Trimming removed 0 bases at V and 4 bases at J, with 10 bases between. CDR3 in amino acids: CATSRDLGTGANVLTF. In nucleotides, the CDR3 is TGTGCCACCAGCAGAGATCTAGGGACCGGGGCCAACGTCCTGACTTTC.

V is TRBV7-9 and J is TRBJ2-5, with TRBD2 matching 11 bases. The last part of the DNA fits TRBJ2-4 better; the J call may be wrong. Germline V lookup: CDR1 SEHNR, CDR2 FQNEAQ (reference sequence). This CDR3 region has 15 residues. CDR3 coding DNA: TGTGCCAGTAGTACCGAAGGGACTAGCGGAAACATTCAGTACTTC. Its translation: CASSTEGTSGNIQYF.

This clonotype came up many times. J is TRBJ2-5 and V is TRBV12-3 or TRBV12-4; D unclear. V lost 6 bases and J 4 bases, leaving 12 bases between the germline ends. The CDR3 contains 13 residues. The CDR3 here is CASSLWTGETQYF. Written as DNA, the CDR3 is TGTGCCAGCAGCCTTTGGACGGGAGAGACCCAGTACTTC.